The rows below give T cell receptor beta chains drawn from one sample of a study of shared clonotypes between healthy human individuals. Some clones are missing from TCRdb's copy, which holds only in-frame ones; the method was immunoSEQ multiplex PCR. The table has around 650,000 clones, around 96% seen once. Sequencing was carried out using naive CD8+ T cells sorted from blood. Source of these receptors: a woman under 40 in good health. Each CDR3 is given with its conserved first and last residue.

J	V	CDR3
TRBJ1-5	TRBV27	CASRPGGNQPQHF
TRBJ1-4	TRBV5-1	CASRPGLEAEKLFF
TRBJ1-5	TRBV27	CASSLSAGGGQPQHF
TRBJ2-7	TRBV11-2	CASSLRLAGGPNYEQYF
TRBJ1-1	TRBV6-1	CASSEGFWYTEAFF
TRBJ2-1	TRBV5-6	CASSFSNEQFF
TRBJ2-2	TRBV28	CASSLPQTGDTGELFF
TRBJ1-4	TRBV16	CASSQVRRGEKLFF
TRBJ2-7	TRBV4-1	CASSQAQDFIEQYF
TRBJ2-2	TRBV5-1	CASSPYPGGTGHPGELFF
TRBJ2-7	TRBV6-5	CASSYSTGQSFYEQYF
TRBJ1-1	TRBV27	CASSLRDGMNTEAFF
TRBJ2-7	TRBV6-5	CASSYESGNYEQYF
TRBJ1-3	TRBV28	CASRFGQGSGNTIYF
TRBJ2-1	TRBV4-1	CASSLGGPREQFF
TRBJ1-2	TRBV2	CASSVSPINYGYTF
TRBJ2-2	TRBV7-3	CASSAGTGAPGELFF
TRBJ2-1	TRBV6-1	CASSEAAPGTHYNEQFF
TRBJ1-2	TRBV27	CASSLGGGEYGYTF
TRBJ1-5	TRBV4-1	CASSQAGGSNQPQHF
TRBJ2-1	TRBV19	CASSPPGQGSLTYNEQFF
TRBJ2-7	TRBV7-2	CASSHEWAYEQYF
TRBJ1-4	TRBV7-9	CASSLGGSNEKLFF
TRBJ1-5	TRBV27	CASSSQVSNQPQHF
TRBJ2-7	TRBV6-6	CASSLRAPAYEQYF
TRBJ2-1	TRBV28	CASSPETLLEQFF
TRBJ2-1	TRBV27	CASTLRGAYNEQFF
TRBJ1-1	TRBV4-1	CASSQSRRDTTEAFF
TRBJ2-2	TRBV7-6	CASSLGTSNTGELFF
TRBJ1-5	TRBV11-3	CASSSPSQGNYSNQPQHF
TRBJ2-7	TRBV19	CASSIEGQGGTSYEQYF